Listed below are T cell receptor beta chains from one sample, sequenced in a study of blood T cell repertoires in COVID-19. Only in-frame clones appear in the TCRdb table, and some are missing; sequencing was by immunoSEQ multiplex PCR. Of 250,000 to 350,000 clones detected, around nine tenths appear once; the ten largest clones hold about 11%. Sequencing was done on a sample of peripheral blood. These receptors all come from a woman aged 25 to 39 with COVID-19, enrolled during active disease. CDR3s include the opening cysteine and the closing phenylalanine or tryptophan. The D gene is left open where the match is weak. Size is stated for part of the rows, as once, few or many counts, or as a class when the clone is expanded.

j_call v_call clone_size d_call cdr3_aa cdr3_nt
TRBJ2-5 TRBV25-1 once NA CASSVGGGETQYF TGTGCCAGCAGTGTGGGGGGAGGAGAGACCCAGTACTTC
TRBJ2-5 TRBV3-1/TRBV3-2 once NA CASSPRGPQETQYF TGTGCCAGCAGCCCCAGGGGCCCCCAAGAGACCCAGTACTTC
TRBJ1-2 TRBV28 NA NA CASSLGGRSGYTF TGTGCCAGCAGTTTGGGGGGACGGTCTGGCTACACCTTC
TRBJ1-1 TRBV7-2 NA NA CASSSFAEGEAFF TGTGCCAGCAGCTCTTTCGCGGAGGGTGAAGCTTTCTTT
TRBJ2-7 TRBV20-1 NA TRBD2 CSASSKSGRAVYEQYF TGCAGTGCTAGTAGTAAAAGCGGGAGGGCCGTATACGAGCAGTACTTC
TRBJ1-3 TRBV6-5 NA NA CASSYSAGLGNTIYF TGTGCCAGCAGTTACTCAGCAGGCCTTGGAAACACCATATATTTT
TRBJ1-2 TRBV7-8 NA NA CASSSSGSPANNYGYTF TGTGCCAGCAGCTCTAGTGGGTCGCCGGCCAACAACTATGGCTACACCTTC
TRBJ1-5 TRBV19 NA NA CASRIQGSNQPQHF TGTGCCAGTCGGATACAGGGAAGCAATCAGCCCCAGCATTTT
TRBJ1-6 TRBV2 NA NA CASSMVAFNSPLHF TGTGCCAGCAGTATGGTGGCTTTCAATTCACCCCTCCACTTT
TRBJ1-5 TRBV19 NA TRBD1 CASRDRGRNQPQHF TGTGCCAGTAGGGACAGGGGACGCAATCAGCCCCAGCATTTT
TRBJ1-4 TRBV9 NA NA CASSVGGGSEKLFF TGTGCCAGCAGCGTGGGGGGCGGGAGTGAAAAACTGTTTTTT
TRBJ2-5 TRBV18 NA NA CASSPLPGSETQYF TGTGCCAGCTCACCACTTCCCGGGAGTGAGACCCAGTACTTC
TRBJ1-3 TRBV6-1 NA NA CASSEAAGPIGNTIYF TGTGCCAGCAGTGAAGCGGCAGGGCCCATTGGAAACACCATATATTTT
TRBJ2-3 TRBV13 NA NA CASTIYHSTDTQYF TGTGCCAGCACAATCTATCACAGCACAGATACGCAGTATTTT
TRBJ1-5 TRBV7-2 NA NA CASSPGTGLNQPQHF TGTGCCAGCAGCCCCGGGACCGGACTAAATCAGCCCCAGCATTTT
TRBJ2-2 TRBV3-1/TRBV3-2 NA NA CASTTLTTGELFF TGTGCCAGCACGACACTGACCACCGGGGAGCTGTTTTTT
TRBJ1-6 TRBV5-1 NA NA CASSLEGDSPLHF TGCGCCAGCAGCTTGGAAGGGGATTCACCCCTCCACTTT
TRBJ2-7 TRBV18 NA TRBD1 CASSPQGQNWDEQYF TGTGCCAGCTCACCACAGGGACAGAATTGGGACGAGCAGTACTTC
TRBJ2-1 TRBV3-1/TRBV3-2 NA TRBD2 CASSQDIALAGDNEQFF TGTGCCAGCAGCCAAGATATAGCACTAGCGGGAGACAATGAGCAGTTCTTC
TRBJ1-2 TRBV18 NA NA CASSPPHPNYGYTF TGTGCCAGCTCACCGCCACATCCTAACTATGGCTACACCTTC
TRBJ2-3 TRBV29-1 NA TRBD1 CSVESRDRPYTDTQYF TGCAGCGTTGAATCTCGGGACAGGCCGTACACAGATACGCAGTATTTT
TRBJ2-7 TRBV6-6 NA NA CASSGRAYEQYF TGTGCCAGCTCAGGGCGAGCCTACGAGCAGTACTTC
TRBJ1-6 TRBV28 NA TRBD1 CASSLETGANSPLHF TGTGCCAGCAGTTTAGAGACAGGGGCGAATTCACCCCTCCACTTT
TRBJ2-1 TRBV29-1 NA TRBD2 CSVSSGSFSEQFF TGCAGCGTTTCTAGCGGGAGCTTTAGTGAGCAGTTCTTC
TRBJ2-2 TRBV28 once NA CASTLGNTGELFF TGTGCCAGCACCCTAGGGAACACCGGGGAGCTGTTTTTT
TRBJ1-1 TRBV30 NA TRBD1 CAWRIGRGYTEAFF TGTGCCTGGAGGATCGGCAGGGGGTACACTGAAGCTTTCTTT
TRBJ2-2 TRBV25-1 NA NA CASSSPSGYNTGELFF TGTGCCAGCAGTTCCCCCTCAGGGTACAACACCGGGGAGCTGTTTTTT
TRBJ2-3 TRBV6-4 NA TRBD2 CASSEGTSGSITDTQYF TGTGCCAGCAGTGAAGGGACTAGCGGGAGTATCACAGATACGCAGTATTTT
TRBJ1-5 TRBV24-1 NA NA CATSGDKFQPQHF TGTGCCACCAGTGGCGACAAATTTCAGCCCCAGCATTTT
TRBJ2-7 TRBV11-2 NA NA CASSPFGSGGAMREQYF TGTGCCAGCAGCCCGTTCGGGTCGGGGGGCGCGATGCGAGAGCAGTACTTC
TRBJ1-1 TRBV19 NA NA CASSSGGSTEAFF TGTGCCAGTAGTAGTGGGGGGTCCACTGAAGCTTTCTTT
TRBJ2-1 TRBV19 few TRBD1 CASSIWTGGYDEQFF TGTGCCAGTAGTATCTGGACAGGGGGCTATGATGAGCAGTTCTTC
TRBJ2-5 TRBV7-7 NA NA CASSRDYQETQYF TGTGCTAGCAGCCGGGACTACCAAGAGACCCAGTACTTC
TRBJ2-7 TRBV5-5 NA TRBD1 CASSLALGQGYEQYF TGTGCCAGCAGCTTGGCACTGGGACAGGGATACGAGCAGTACTTC
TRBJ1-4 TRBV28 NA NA CASTAGGPKGEKLFF TGTGCCAGCACCGCGGGAGGCCCCAAGGGTGAAAAACTGTTTTTT
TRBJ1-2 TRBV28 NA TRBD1 CASFGAGDRARANYGYTF TGTGCCAGCTTTGGGGCGGGGGACAGGGCTAGAGCTAACTATGGCTACACCTTC
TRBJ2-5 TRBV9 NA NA CASSEVGSETQYF TGTGCCAGCAGCGAGGTCGGGTCGGAGACCCAGTACTTC
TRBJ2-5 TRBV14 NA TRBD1 CASSLGTGVETQYF TGTGCCAGCAGCCTCGGGACAGGAGTAGAGACCCAGTACTTC
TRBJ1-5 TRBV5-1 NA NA CASSLGAGDNQPQHF TGCGCCAGCAGCTTGGGGGCAGGGGACAATCAGCCCCAGCATTTT
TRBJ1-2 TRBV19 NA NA CASSILSTALPNYGYTF TGTGCCAGTAGTATCCTCTCGACAGCCCTTCCAAACTATGGCTACACCTTC
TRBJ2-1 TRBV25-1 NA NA CASSLPRQLKFF TGTGCCAGCAGTCTCCCCAGGCAGTTAAAGTTCTTC
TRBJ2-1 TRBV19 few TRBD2 CASSSGLAGSSYNEQFF TGTGCCAGTAGTTCCGGACTAGCGGGAAGCTCCTACAATGAGCAGTTCTTC